Below are 27 T cell receptor beta chains sequenced from a single sample in a study of blood T cell repertoires in COVID-19. The data were produced by immunoSEQ multiplex PCR, yet TCRdb's version contains in-frame clones alone and is incomplete. Of about 200,000 clones detected, roughly nine tenths appear once; the ten largest clones hold approximately 21%. Sequencing was performed on peripheral blood. The source is a man aged 55 to 70 with active or convalescent COVID-19.

The V call is TRBV5-6, the J call TRBJ1-2; 7 nucleotides match TRBD1. The germline gives CDR1 SGHDT, CDR2 YYEEEE. This CDR3 is 14 amino acids long. Unmatched junction bases numbered 6, after V lost 1 base and J lost 6 bases. The CDR3 nucleotides are TGTGCCAGCAGCTTGCTACAGGGGAGAAATGGCTACACCTTC. Amino acids: CASSLLQGRNGYTF.

The chain employs TRBV28 and TRBJ1-2; TRBD1 matches 7 bases. The CDR3 runs 18 residues. Germline-derived CDR1 and CDR2 are MDHEN and SYDVKM. Germline trimming cut 6 bases from V and 0 bases from J; bases unmatched to any gene: 16. CDR3 residues: CASRLHLRTGLTNYGYTF. The CDR3 DNA is TGTGCCAGCAGGCTACACCTTAGGACAGGCCTTACTAACTATGGCTACACCTTC.

This clone has a single count. The chain recombines TRBV30 with TRBJ2-4; 10 nucleotides align to TRBD1. The germline V gene has CDR1 GTSNPN and CDR2 SVGIG (reference sequence). V shed 8 bases and J 4 bases; nucleotides not matched to a gene: 11. CDR3 length: 15 residues. The CDR3 is CASEIPGQGKNIQYF. CDR3 nucleotides: TGTGCCAGCGAAATTCCGGGACAGGGGAAAAACATTCAGTACTTC.

This chain uses TRBV3-1 (or the pseudogene TRBV3-2) with TRBJ2-1; TRBD2 aligns across 10 bases. Germline V gene lookup returns CDR1 LGHDT and CDR2 YNNKEL (reference sequence). J gave up 0 bases and V 1 base, and 15 bases lay outside the gene matches. The CDR3 totals 21 residues. The CDR3 DNA reads TGTGCCAGCAGCCAAGTGACCTTAGCGGGGGGTCCTTCGAGCTCCTACAATGAGCAGTTCTTC. It specifies CASSQVTLAGGPSSSYNEQFF.

The chain has TRBV19 and TRBJ1-4; D remains unclear. Germline loops: CDR1 LNHDA, CDR2 SQIVND (reference sequence). The CDR3 is made up of 17 amino acids. Trimming took 3 bases from V and 2 from J, leaving 16 bases between them. The CDR3 loop reads CASSIRGPRWTNEKLFF. CDR3 in DNA: TGTGCCAGTAGTATTCGTGGCCCCAGGTGGACTAATGAAAAACTGTTTTTT.

V usage is TRBV18 and J usage is TRBJ1-3, with 7 bases fitting TRBD1. Per the germline V gene, CDR1 is KGHSH and CDR2 is LQKENI. J lost 5 bases, V lost 1 base, and 5 bases had no gene match. There are 15 residues in the CDR3. CDR3 sequence reads: CASSPRLTGRNTIYF. The CDR3 DNA reads TGTGCCAGCTCACCACGCCTGACAGGGAGAAACACCATATATTTT. The variable domain in full, completed from reference TRBV18 and TRBJ1-3, reads NAGVMQNPRHLVRRRGQEARLRCSPMKGHSHVYWYRQLPEEGLKFMVYLQKENIIDESGMPKERFSAEFPKEGPSILRIQQVVRGDSAAYFCASSPRLTGRNTIYFGEGSWLTVV.

J is TRBJ2-5 and V is TRBV5-6; weak D call: TRBD1 (5 bases). Between the trimmed V and J ends, which lost 4 bases and 5 bases, there was a span of 15 bases. The CDR3 spans 14 residues. Germline V gives CDR1 SGHDT, CDR2 YYEEEE. Here the CDR3 reads CASSLMGLGETQYF. The CDR3 DNA follows: TGTGCCAGCAGCCTGATGGGGCTCGGGGAGACCCAGTACTTC.

This clone occurred once. This chain joins TRBV7-2 and TRBJ1-2; D gene uncertain. V lost 0 bases, J lost 2 bases, and 7 bases lay in between. CDR3 length: 14 amino acids. CDR1 SGHTA and CDR2 FQGNSA come from the germline V gene. The CDR3 DNA reads TGTGCCAGCAGCTTAGCGGGAGGAAACTATGGCTACACCTTC. Translation gives CASSLAGGNYGYTF.

This sequence joins TRBV2 and TRBJ1-2; tentatively, D is TRBD1 (6 bases). The CDR3 loop spans 13 amino acids. V gave up 3 bases and J gave up 2 bases, with 7 bases separating them. Germline-derived CDR1 and CDR2 are SNHLY and FYNNEI. CDR3 loop: CASSDDRNYGYTF. For the CDR3, the DNA is TGTGCCAGCAGTGATGACAGGAACTATGGCTACACCTTC.

This chain uses TRBV9 with TRBJ1-2, with a possible D match to TRBD1 (5 bases). The V and J ends lost 2 bases and 3 bases respectively, with 14 bases between them. The germline gives CDR1 SGDLS, CDR2 YYNGEE. The CDR3 is 15 amino acids. This chain's CDR3 is CASSVDSGWYYGYTF. The CDR3 DNA reads as TGTGCCAGCAGCGTCGACTCAGGGTGGTACTATGGCTACACCTTC.

This rearrangement joins TRBV19 to TRBJ1-1; the match to TRBD1 covers 9 bases. CDR3 length equals 15 residues. V lost 5 bases and J lost 5; bases outside the gene matches: 9. The V gene's germline CDR1 is LNHDA and CDR2 SQIVND (reference sequence). CDR3 bases: TGTGCCAGTAGTCCCGTGACAGGGGGTGGGACTGAAGCTTTCTTT. Amino acid sequence: CASSPVTGGGTEAFF.

The gene calls are TRBV7-9 and TRBJ1-2; TRBD1 might be the D (6 bases). The V end lost 4 bases, the J end lost 5 bases, and 14 bases lay between the germline ends. Per the germline V gene, CDR1 is SEHNR and CDR2 is FQNEAQ (reference sequence). The CDR3 has 14 amino acids. CDR3 DNA sequence: TGTGCCAGCAGCTACGAGGGACAAACTTATGGCTACACCTTC. Translating it yields CASSYEGQTYGYTF.

The gene calls are TRBV24-1 and TRBJ2-2; TRBD2 matches 15 bases. With V trimmed by 4 bases and J by 5 bases, 7 bases remained unmatched. From germline, CDR1 is KGHDR and CDR2 SFDVKD. CDR3 size: 18 residues. The CDR3, as DNA: TGTGCCACCAGTGACCCAGGACTAGCGGGGGGGCGGACCGGGGAGCTGTTTTTT. This sequence encodes CATSDPGLAGGRTGELFF.

This clone has more than one count but fewer than ten. The chain carries TRBV7-2 and TRBJ1-1, with D possibly being TRBD1 (6 bases). The CDR3 runs to 13 residues. CDR1 is SGHTA, CDR2 FQGNSA, per germline. Trimming pared 8 bases from V and 1 base from J, leaving 11 bases between. The CDR3 reads CASLGQWNTEAFF. CDR3 coding DNA: TGTGCCAGCTTGGGACAATGGAACACTGAAGCTTTCTTT.

This chain connects TRBV5-4 to TRBJ2-5; 8 bases are shared with TRBD2. Losses at the gene ends were 0 bases for V and 0 bases for J; bases not matched to a gene: 13. Germline CDR1 and CDR2: SGHNT and YYREEE (reference sequence). This CDR3 has 19 residues. This CDR3 reads CASSLGPGTGGYYQETQYF. The CDR3 region has the DNA TGTGCCAGCAGCTTGGGTCCCGGGACGGGGGGGTATTACCAAGAGACCCAGTACTTC.

This clone has just one count. This sequence joins TRBV3-1 (or the pseudogene TRBV3-2) and TRBJ1-1; a possible D gene is TRBD1 (6 bases). Trimming left V 1 base short and J 4 bases short, with 13 bases between. This CDR3 spans 15 amino acids. Germline values: CDR1 LGHDT, CDR2 YNNKEL (reference sequence). The CDR3 nucleotides read TGTGCCAGCAGCCAAGGACAGGTTCGGGTCACTGAAGCTTTCTTT. Protein product: CASSQGQVRVTEAFF.

The DNA of the CDR3 is TGTGCCACCAGTGCCTTAGATCAGGGTTCCTATGGCTACACCTTC. This translates into CATSALDQGSYGYTF. The chain is built from TRBV24-1 and TRBJ1-2, with D perhaps TRBD1 (5 bases). Germline values: CDR1 KGHDR, CDR2 SFDVKD. Trimming cost V 5 bases and J 4 bases, with 16 bases left between them. The CDR3 is 15 amino acids.

The chain joins TRBV7-2 to TRBJ2-5; TRBD2 matches at 8 bases. Germline loops: CDR1 SGHTA, CDR2 FQGNSA. Trimming removed 2 bases from V and 4 bases from J; junction bases left unmatched: 6. The CDR3 runs 15 residues. In nucleotides, the CDR3 is TGTGCCAGCAGCTTATACGGGGGGGCCGGAGAGACCCAGTACTTC. Translated, it gives CASSLYGGAGETQYF.

This chain uses TRBV24-1 with TRBJ1-2; D remains ambiguous. V was pared by 4 bases and J by 4 bases, with 9 bases between. Germline V gives CDR1 KGHDR, CDR2 SFDVKD. The CDR3 is 13 residues long. In DNA, the CDR3 is TGTGCCACCAGTGAACACGGAGGCTATGGCTACACCTTC. Translation: CATSEHGGYGYTF.

This sequence joins TRBV6-5 and TRBJ2-5; TRBD1 matches 8 bases. Trimming removed 7 bases from V and 4 bases from J; junction bases left unmatched: 11. Germline loops: CDR1 MNHEY, CDR2 SVGAGI. This CDR3 has 15 amino acids. This chain's CDR3 is CASTHRWQGAETQYF. The CDR3 DNA follows: TGTGCCAGCACCCATAGGTGGCAGGGGGCAGAGACCCAGTACTTC.

The chain recombines TRBV4-2 with TRBJ1-2; D ambiguous. The V and J ends lost 2 bases and 1 base respectively, with 8 bases between them. The CDR3 runs to 14 residues. The germline gives CDR1 LGHNA, CDR2 YNFKEQ. The CDR3 protein is CASSQLQLNYGYTF. CDR3 sequence (DNA): TGTGCCAGCAGCCAACTACAGCTTAACTATGGCTACACCTTC.

This clone appeared once. CDR3 sequence: CASSKDGLAENTGELFF. Written as DNA, the CDR3 is TGTGCCAGCAGCAAGGATGGACTAGCCGAAAACACCGGGGAGCTGTTTTTT. The chain is built from TRBV21-1 and TRBJ2-2; the table's D call TRBD2 went unverified against the DNA. TRBV21-1 is labeled a pseudogene. This CDR3 contains 17 residues.

V usage is TRBV6-5 and J usage is TRBJ2-1; TRBD2 might be the D (5 bases). The CDR3 length is 12 residues. Germline V gene lookup returns CDR1 MNHEY and CDR2 SVGAGI. Trimming stripped 4 bases from V and 7 bases from J, with 8 bases between. The CDR3 nucleotides read TGTGCCAGCAGTTCTCAGCGGAATGAGCAGTTCTTC. Amino acid sequence: CASSSQRNEQFF.

Many counts were recorded for this clone. V usage is TRBV25-1 and J usage is TRBJ2-3; D call uncertain. This CDR3 has 14 residues. Germline-derived CDR1 and CDR2 are MGHDK and SYGVNS. Between the trimmed V and J ends, which lost 4 bases and 5 bases, there was a span of 13 bases. The CDR3 reads CASSAAGTIDTQYF. The CDR3 DNA reads TGTGCCAGCAGTGCAGCCGGCACTATAGATACGCAGTATTTT.

Only a few counts were recorded for this clone. This chain links TRBV12-5 with TRBJ1-1; D not resolved. Trimming stripped 4 bases from V and 4 bases from J, with 7 bases between. The CDR3 extends over 12 amino acids. From germline, CDR1 is LGHNT and CDR2 FRNRAP. CDR3 sequence (DNA): TGTGCTAGTGGTTGGGAGGGCACTGAAGCTTTCTTT. Translating gives CASGWEGTEAFF.

A single count supports this clone. The rearrangement uses TRBV30 and TRBJ1-3; no reliable D call. Deletions cut 1 base from V and 0 bases from J, with 7 bases between. The CDR3 sequence is 14 residues long. The germline V gene encodes CDR1 GTSNPN and CDR2 SVGIG (reference sequence). The CDR3 region is CAWSALFSGNTIYF. For the CDR3, the DNA is TGTGCCTGGAGTGCTCTGTTCTCTGGAAACACCATATATTTT.

This clone appeared a single time. The chain has TRBV19 and TRBJ1-5, with 8 bases lining up with TRBD1. The CDR3 has 15 amino acids. J gave up 3 bases and V 3 bases, and 4 bases lay outside the gene matches. Per germline, CDR1 LNHDA and CDR2 SQIVND (reference sequence). The CDR3 DNA is TGTGCCAGTAGTATCCGGACAGGGTACAATCAGCCCCAGCATTTT. Its translation is CASSIRTGYNQPQHF. Using reference TRBV19 and TRBJ1-5 for the parts outside the CDR3, the full variable domain is DGGITQSPKYLFRKEGQNVTLSCEQNLNHDAMYWYRQDPGQGLRLIYYSQIVNDFQKGDIAEGYSVSREKKESFPLTVTSAQKNPTAFYLCASSIRTGYNQPQHFGDGTRLSIL.